This T cell receptor beta chain was observed in a study of control samples from healthy donors and cancer patients. Clones were read by immunoSEQ multiplex PCR, and TCRdb kept only the in-frame ones, dropping some. The sample holds 80,000 or so clones, 89% seen once. This clone was seen once. Sequencing input: blood. This sequence originates from a man aged 50-59 years in good health.

DNA for the CDR3: TGCGCCAGCAGTTTACCCGGTCATCAGCCCCAGCATTTT. Its translation: CASSLPGHQPQHF. The chain combines TRBV10-2 with TRBJ1-5; D not resolved. The CDR3 is 13 residues long. With 5 bases removed from V and 5 bases from J, the gap between germline ends came to 10 bases. CDR1 is WSHSY and CDR2 is SAAADI in the germline V gene.